Following are 19 T cell receptor beta chains from one sample sequenced in a study of T-cell reconstitution after alpha-beta-depleted transplantation in children. During its preparation, the TCRbeta library received unique molecular identifiers. TCRdb analysed the PCR reads with MiXCR anew, one entry per CDR3 protein. This repertoire shows about 1,000,000 distinct CDR3 sequences, about 29% found once; its top ten account for over 25%. The sample was PBMCs, mostly from graft donor cells, taken 360 days after TCRalphabeta/CD19-depleted stem cell transplant. The source is a boy under two years old who had a stem cell transplant for SCID, so the T cells may come from the graft donor.

This chain joins TRBV15 and TRBJ2-3, with TRBD2 matching over 8 bases. The germline V gene encodes CDR1 LNHNV and CDR2 YYDKDF (reference sequence). With V trimmed by 3 bases and J by 4 bases, 12 bases remained unmatched. The CDR3 covers 17 residues. Here the CDR3 reads CATSRDPGLGVADTQYF. CDR3 nucleotides: TGTGCCACCAGCAGGGACCCGGGACTAGGAGTCGCAGATACGCAGTATTTT.

The V and J genes are TRBV5-1 and TRBJ2-1; TRBD2 matches 10 bases. Germline lookup yields CDR1 SGHRS and CDR2 YFSETQ. V shed 4 bases, J shed 1 base, and the junction held 5 bases outside the gene matches. This CDR3 contains 16 residues. This CDR3 is CASSTRTSGSYNEQFF. CDR3 DNA: TGCGCCAGCAGCACGCGGACTAGCGGTTCCTACAATGAGCAGTTCTTC.

The chain joins TRBV11-2 to TRBJ1-3, with D perhaps matching TRBD1 (5 bases). Trimming removed 5 bases at V and 2 bases at J, with 16 bases between. CDR3 length equals 16 residues. The germline gives CDR1 SGHAT, CDR2 FQNNGV. As DNA, the CDR3 is TGTGCCAGCAGCCGTCCGGGGGGATTGCCTGGAAACACCATATATTTT. It specifies CASSRPGGLPGNTIYF.

In this sample, this clonotype turned up many times. The CDR3 is CASTLWVADEAFF. The CDR3 bases are TGTGCCAGCACCCTTTGGGTCGCGGATGAAGCTTTCTTT. This rearrangement joins TRBV12-3 or TRBV12-4 to TRBJ1-1; D remains ambiguous. The CDR3 contains 13 residues. Trimming took 7 bases from V and 7 from J, leaving 16 bases between them.

This clonotype was picked up many times. The CDR3 DNA is TGTGCCAGCAGGGATACGGGACAGGGCTACAATGAGCAGTTCTTC. Its translation: CASRDTGQGYNEQFF. This chain connects TRBV7-2 to TRBJ2-1; TRBD1 aligns across 9 bases. The CDR3 length is 15 residues. The V and J ends lost 6 bases and 3 bases, in that order; junction bases with no gene match: 6. Germline V gives CDR1 SGHTA, CDR2 FQGNSA.

J is TRBJ2-2 and V is TRBV25-1, with 10 bases identical to TRBD1. Germline trimming cut 3 bases from V and 7 bases from J; bases unmatched to any gene: 8. Germline V gene lookup returns CDR1 MGHDK and CDR2 SYGVNS. The CDR3 length is 16 residues. CDR3 sequence reads: CASSDRQGAGGGELFF. In DNA, the CDR3 is TGTGCCAGCAGTGACAGACAGGGGGCTGGGGGCGGGGAGCTGTTTTTT.

The chain uses TRBV27 and TRBJ2-1; no reliable D call. The V gene's germline CDR1 is MNHEY and CDR2 SMNVEV (reference sequence). Trimming took off 6 bases at V and 1 base at J, with 10 bases between the two ends. The CDR3 sequence is 14 residues long. Here the CDR3 DNA reads TGTGCCAGCAGGAAGGGCTCTTCCTACAATGAGCAGTTCTTC. Its protein is CASRKGSSYNEQFF.

This clonotype was observed a handful of times. V usage is TRBV10-3 and J usage is TRBJ2-3; no reliable D call. V was pared by 5 bases and J by 1 base, with 4 bases between. The CDR3 runs 12 residues. The germline V gene encodes CDR1 ENHRY and CDR2 SYGVKD. CDR3 nucleotide sequence: TGTGCCATCAGTCTTGGCACAGATACGCAGTATTTT. Translating gives CAISLGTDTQYF.

The table lists this clonotype with a few counts. The chain couples TRBV20-1 to TRBJ2-3, with D hard to call. Trimming stripped 0 bases from V and 2 bases from J, with 12 bases between. The germline CDR1 and CDR2 sequences are DFQATT and SNEGSKA (reference sequence). CDR3 size: 15 residues. The CDR3, as DNA: TGCAGTGCTAGAGATCGTCGGCACAACACAGATACGCAGTATTTT. Translated, it gives CSARDRRHNTDTQYF.

V gene TRBV7-2 combines with J gene TRBJ2-5; TRBD1 is a possible D gene (5 bases). Trimming cost V 1 base and J 3 bases, with 12 bases left between them. This CDR3 is built from 15 residues. From germline, CDR1 is SGHTA and CDR2 FQGNSA. The CDR3 spells CASSLGQNRKETQYF. In DNA, the CDR3 is TGTGCCAGCAGCTTAGGTCAAAACAGGAAAGAGACCCAGTACTTC. The whole variable domain, remainder taken from reference TRBV7-2 and TRBJ2-5, is GAGVSQSPSNKVTEKGKDVELRCDPISGHTALYWYRQSLGQGLEFLIYFQGNSAPDKSGLPSDRFSAERTGGSVSTLTIQRTQQEDSAVYLCASSLGQNRKETQYFGPGTRLLVL.

The chain joins TRBV24-1 to TRBJ2-3; 9 bases agree with TRBD1. V shed 3 bases, J shed 5 bases, and the junction held 8 bases outside the gene matches. The germline CDR1 and CDR2 sequences are KGHDR and SFDVKD. The CDR3 runs 16 residues. CDR3 sequence (DNA): TGTGCCACCAGTGATACCAGGACAGGGGCAGGAGATACGCAGTATTTT. Translated: CATSDTRTGAGDTQYF.

This chain uses TRBV12-3 or TRBV12-4 with TRBJ2-3, with a weak D call TRBD1 (5 bases). The V end lost 1 base, the J end lost 3 bases, and 14 bases lay between the germline ends. The CDR3 is 16 residues long. The CDR3 loop is CASSLGWGGQTDTQYF. The CDR3 DNA sequence: TGTGCCAGCAGTTTAGGTTGGGGCGGTCAGACAGATACGCAGTATTTT.

V is TRBV5-1 and J is TRBJ2-1, with 9 positions matching TRBD2. The length of the CDR3 is 17 residues. Losses at the gene ends were 1 base for V and 6 bases for J; bases not matched to a gene: 11. The germline V gene has CDR1 SGHRS and CDR2 YFSETQ. CDR3 nucleotide sequence: TGCGCCAGCAGCTTGCTTGGCGGGGGGGCAGCTGGCAATGAGCAGTTCTTC. Translation gives CASSLLGGGAAGNEQFF.

This clonotype was found a few times. The genes are TRBV12-3 or TRBV12-4 and TRBJ2-5; a possible D gene is TRBD1 (5 bases). This CDR3 has 12 amino acids. Trimming removed 5 bases from V and 5 bases from J, with 9 bases in between. The CDR3 loop is CASSGAWETQYF. The CDR3 coding sequence is TGTGCCAGCAGTGGGGCCTGGGAGACCCAGTACTTC.

This clonotype was seen a few times. The genes are TRBV11-2 and TRBJ2-2, with 11 bases aligning to TRBD2. V trimming: 5 bases; J trimming: 0 bases; junction bases outside the gene matches: 8. CDR1 SGHAT and CDR2 FQNNGV come from the germline V gene. The CDR3 sequence is 18 residues long. CDR3: CASSNPPSGGSNTGELFF. The CDR3 DNA follows: TGTGCCAGCAGCAACCCCCCTAGCGGGGGGTCGAACACCGGGGAGCTGTTTTTT.

This clonotype has just a few counts. This chain connects TRBV6-5 to TRBJ2-1; tentatively, D is TRBD2 (5 bases). The V end lost 0 bases, the J end lost 5 bases, and 8 bases lay between the germline ends. The V gene's germline CDR1 is MNHEY and CDR2 SVGAGI. The CDR3 totals 14 residues. Here the CDR3 DNA reads TGTGCCAGCAGTTACTCGATCGGGGACAATGAGCAGTTCTTC. Translation: CASSYSIGDNEQFF.

This clonotype has just a few counts. V and J are TRBV13 and TRBJ2-3, with D perhaps matching TRBD2 (6 bases). The CDR3 is 13 residues long. V was shortened by 8 bases and J by 5 bases, with 14 bases between the two germline ends. Per germline, CDR1 PRHDT and CDR2 FYEKMQ (reference sequence). CDR3 sequence reads: CASGSGERDTQYF. The CDR3 nucleotides are TGTGCCAGCGGGTCGGGGGAAAGAGATACGCAGTATTTT.

The table lists this clonotype with a few counts. This chain joins TRBV20-1 and TRBJ2-3; D may be TRBD2 (7 bases). V lost 6 bases and J lost 2, with 15 bases in between. The CDR3 is made up of 14 amino acids. Looked up from germline, CDR1 is DFQATT and CDR2 is SNEGSKA (reference sequence). The CDR3 DNA sequence: TGCAGTGCCCCGATGGGGGGGGCCACAGATACGCAGTATTTT. As protein: CSAPMGGATDTQYF.

The V and J genes are TRBV4-1 and TRBJ2-1; D unclear. Germline values: CDR1 MGHRA, CDR2 YSYEKL. Between the trimmed V and J ends, which lost 3 bases and 0 bases, there was a span of 12 bases. This CDR3 has 16 amino acids. The chain's CDR3 is CASSQGQGLSYNEQFF. The DNA for the CDR3 is TGCGCCAGCAGCCAGGGTCAAGGGCTCTCCTACAATGAGCAGTTCTTC.